This TCR beta chain was identified during a study of control samples from healthy donors and cancer patients. J was trimmed by 10 bases and V by 6 bases; bases with no gene match: 12. The CDR3 totals 15 residues. CDR1 and CDR2 (germline): MNHEY, SVGAGI. The repertoire was sequenced with immunoSEQ multiplex PCR; TCRdb's copy has only in-frame clones and lacks some. The table shows 150,000 to 200,000 clones, with less than 95% occurring only once. The chain combines TRBV6-5 with TRBJ2-1; 10 bases fit TRBD2. Sequences were obtained from PBMCs. The sequence was collected from a man aged 55-75 years with colorectal cancer. In DNA, the CDR3 is TGTGCCAGCAGCCCCCCCAGCGGGGGGGCCGGAGAGCAGTTCTTC. This codes for CASSPPSGGAGEQFF.